Listed here are 29 T cell receptor beta chains from one sample, sequenced in a study of T-cell reconstitution after alpha-beta-depleted transplantation in children. For TCRbeta, the library was prepared with unique molecular identifiers. Each CDR3 protein gets one entry after TCRdb re-called the PCR reads with MiXCR. The table has fewer than 700,000 distinct CDR3 sequences, roughly 23% seen once. Sequencing used PBMCs, mostly from graft donor cells, obtained 360 days after TCRalphabeta/CD19-depleted stem cell transplant. The receptors come from a boy in the first two years of life who had a stem cell transplant for acute myeloid leukemia, so the T cells may come from the graft donor.

The rearrangement joins TRBV7-8 to TRBJ2-1; 10 nucleotides line up with TRBD1. This CDR3 has 17 residues. CDR1 SGHVS and CDR2 FQNEAQ come from the germline V gene. The J segment lost 8 bases and the V segment lost 4 bases, leaving 14 bases of the junction unmatched. CDR3 protein: CASSSPLPWTGGHEQFF. The CDR3 DNA is TGTGCCAGCAGCTCCCCGCTACCCTGGACAGGGGGGCATGAGCAGTTCTTC.

This clonotype showed up many times. The V call is TRBV5-6, the J call TRBJ1-4, with D perhaps TRBD1 (5 bases). The CDR3 covers 16 residues. Germline V gene data show CDR1 as SGHDT and CDR2 as YYEEEE. Trimming stripped 5 bases from V and 6 bases from J, with 20 bases between. CDR3 in amino acids: CASRDGRGGLDEKLFF. In nucleotides, the CDR3 is TGTGCCAGCAGAGACGGGAGGGGAGGGTTGGATGAAAAACTGTTTTTT.

This clonotype was counted many times. The genes are TRBV6-5 and TRBJ2-1, with 10 bases identical to TRBD1. J was trimmed by 3 bases and V by 3 bases; bases with no gene match: 2. CDR1 is MNHEY and CDR2 is SVGAGI in the germline V gene. This CDR3 is built from 15 residues. The CDR3: CASSYGQGVYNEQFF. For the CDR3, the DNA is TGTGCCAGCAGTTATGGACAGGGGGTCTACAATGAGCAGTTCTTC.

The chain has TRBV20-1 and TRBJ2-1; TRBD2 matches 13 bases. Germline CDR1 and CDR2: DFQATT and SNEGSKA (reference sequence). The CDR3 runs to 13 residues. The trim removed 3 bases at V and 14 bases at J, leaving 7 bases unmatched. CDR3 protein: CSASSTSGGREFF. The CDR3 DNA follows: TGCAGTGCTAGTTCGACTAGCGGGGGGCGGGAGTTCTTC.

In its sample, this clonotype was seen many times. V and J are TRBV29-1 and TRBJ2-7; no definite D call. From germline, CDR1 is SQVTM and CDR2 ANQGSEA. The CDR3 length is 13 residues. The germline V and J ends were trimmed by 6 bases and 3 bases, with 15 bases remaining between them. The CDR3 DNA follows: TGCAGCGTAACTTATTTGTACAACTACGAGCAGTACTTC. It codes for CSVTYLYNYEQYF.

This clonotype appeared a few times. The rearrangement uses TRBV29-1 and TRBJ1-4; D is perhaps TRBD1 (6 bases). Germline V lookup: CDR1 SQVTM, CDR2 ANQGSEA. Trimming stripped 6 bases from V and 1 base from J, with 12 bases between. This CDR3 is built from 14 residues. CDR3 sequence (DNA): TGCAGCGTCCAAGGGGGAGGAACTAATGAAAAACTGTTTTTT. This sequence encodes CSVQGGGTNEKLFF.

This clonotype was seen ten or more times. This chain joins TRBV6-5 and TRBJ2-1, with 9 bases lining up with TRBD2. This CDR3 region has 17 residues. V shed 3 bases, J shed 1 base, and the junction held 7 bases outside the gene matches. Looked up from germline, CDR1 is MNHEY and CDR2 is SVGAGI. CDR3 nucleotide sequence: TGTGCCAGCAGTTATTGGAGCGGGGGGTCTTCCTACAATGAGCAGTTCTTC. It yields the protein CASSYWSGGSSYNEQFF.

The chain joins TRBV11-2 to TRBJ2-7, with D maybe TRBD2 (5 bases). This CDR3 comprises 15 residues. Germline CDR1 reads SGHAT; CDR2 reads FQNNGV. V lost 2 bases, J lost 6 bases, and 17 bases lay in between. The CDR3, as DNA: TGTGCCAGCAGCTTAACGGGCCCCTCAACTAGCGAGCAGTACTTC. It translates to CASSLTGPSTSEQYF. Supplemented by reference TRBV11-2 and TRBJ2-7, the full variable domain reads EAGVAQSPRYKIIEKRQSVAFWCNPISGHATLYWYQQILGQGPKLLIQFQNNGVVDDSQLPKDRFSAERLKGVDSTLKIQPAKLEDSAVYLCASSLTGPSTSEQYFGPGTRLTVT.

V gene TRBV10-3 combines with J gene TRBJ2-7; 8 bases are shared with TRBD2. Unmatched junction bases numbered 9, after V lost 11 bases and J lost 3 bases. The CDR3 totals 13 residues. Germline V lookup: CDR1 ENHRY, CDR2 SYGVKD. CDR3 residues: CAASGGGGYEQYV. The CDR3 DNA reads as TGTGCCGCATCGGGAGGGGGGGGCTACGAGCAGTACGTC.

This clonotype occurred once. This rearrangement joins TRBV11-1 to TRBJ1-4, with TRBD1 matching 10 bases. The V gene end was trimmed by 0 bases and the J gene end by 12 bases; junction bases not matched to a gene: 4. The CDR3 is 14 residues long. CDR1 and CDR2 from the germline V gene are SGHAT and FQDESV (reference sequence). CDR3 nucleotide sequence: TGTGCCAGCAGCTTAGCGGGGACAGGGGAGCAACTGTTTTTT. The encoded protein is CASSLAGTGEQLFF.

At least ten counts were recorded for this clonotype. The chain has TRBV5-8 and TRBJ2-5; no firm D call. The CDR3 runs 12 residues. Germline CDR1 is SGHTS and CDR2 is YDEGEE. V lost 3 bases, J lost 7 bases, and 10 bases lay in between. In DNA, the CDR3 is TGTGCCAGCAGCTGGCAGGAGCGGACCCAGTACTTC. Its translation: CASSWQERTQYF.

This clonotype was detected once. The chain employs TRBV11-3 and TRBJ2-7; weak D call: TRBD1 (5 bases). Germline CDR1 and CDR2: SGHNT and YENEEA. V gave up 3 bases and J gave up 0 bases, with 18 bases separating them. The CDR3 loop spans 17 amino acids. DNA for the CDR3: TGTGCCAGCAGCTTGGACACGGGTTTTAGCAGCTCCTACGAGCAGTACTTC. It encodes CASSLDTGFSSSYEQYF.

This clonotype was seen many times. This rearrangement joins TRBV20-1 to TRBJ2-5; D gene uncertain. This CDR3 contains 13 residues. Germline lookup yields CDR1 DFQATT and CDR2 SNEGSKA (reference sequence). V gave up 3 bases and J gave up 2 bases, with 10 bases separating them. CDR3 in DNA: TGCAGTGCTAGCGGTTACCTACAAGAGACCCAGTACTTC. It specifies CSASGYLQETQYF.

This clonotype was picked up a small number of times. J is TRBJ2-3 and V is TRBV20-1; 8 bases map to TRBD2. V was clipped by 7 bases and J by 1 base; unmatched bases: 1. The germline CDR1 and CDR2 sequences are DFQATT and SNEGSKA (reference sequence). The CDR3 runs to 12 residues. CDR3 sequence reads: CSGAGGTDTQYF. CDR3 sequence (DNA): TGCAGTGGAGCGGGGGGCACAGATACGCAGTATTTT.

This clonotype was counted between two and nine times. The chain links TRBV5-1 to TRBJ2-6; D uncertain. Germline-derived CDR1 and CDR2 are SGHRS and YFSETQ. The CDR3 has 15 residues. With 0 bases removed from V and 3 bases from J, the gap between germline ends came to 7 bases. Here the CDR3 reads CASSLEGFGANVLTF. The CDR3 DNA is TGCGCCAGCAGCTTGGAAGGGTTTGGGGCCAACGTCCTGACTTTC.

This clonotype came up a few times. The genes are TRBV11-2 and TRBJ2-7; either TRBD1 or TRBD2 may fit D (5 bases each). CDR3 length: 14 amino acids. V dropped 6 bases and J dropped 2 bases, with 14 bases sitting between them. Looked up from germline, CDR1 is SGHAT and CDR2 is FQNNGV. In DNA, the CDR3 is TGTGCCAGCAGAGACTGGGACGGCGCCTACGAGCAGTACTTC. This codes for CASRDWDGAYEQYF.

This chain connects TRBV6-5 to TRBJ2-7; D possibly matches TRBD1 or TRBD2 (5 bases each). Germline-derived CDR1 and CDR2 are MNHEY and SVGAGI. CDR3 length: 12 amino acids. Between the trimmed V and J ends, which lost 4 bases and 5 bases, there was a span of 9 bases. The CDR3 spells CASSSGANEQYV. In DNA, the CDR3 is TGTGCCAGCAGTTCCGGGGCTAACGAGCAGTACGTC.

This clonotype was seen more than once but under ten times. The chain recombines TRBV12-5 with TRBJ2-7, with D uncertain. V lost 2 bases and J 1 base, leaving 6 bases between the germline ends. The germline V gene has CDR1 LGHNT and CDR2 FRNRAP. The CDR3 is 13 residues long. The CDR3 region is CASGLFGSYEQYF. For the CDR3, the DNA is TGTGCTAGTGGTTTGTTTGGGTCCTACGAGCAGTACTTC.

This clonotype has at least ten counts. The chain is built from TRBV6-5 and TRBJ2-2; 8 positions agree with TRBD1. The CDR3 is 17 residues long. Germline V gene lookup returns CDR1 MNHEY and CDR2 SVGAGI. V was pared by 2 bases and J by 4 bases, with 9 bases of the junction left unmatched. The CDR3 reads CASSYSSQGAPTGELFF. CDR3 bases: TGTGCCAGCAGTTACAGTTCCCAGGGGGCGCCCACCGGGGAGCTGTTTTTT.

There are many counts of this clonotype. The chain employs TRBV20-1 and TRBJ2-7; D remains unclear. V dropped 7 bases and J dropped 6 bases, with 13 bases sitting between them. Per germline, CDR1 DFQATT and CDR2 SNEGSKA (reference sequence). CDR3 length: 11 amino acids. The CDR3 DNA follows: TGCAGTGTAAGGACGGTGTTCGAGCAGTACTTC. This encodes CSVRTVFEQYF.

This clonotype was seen at least ten times. The gene calls are TRBV3-1 and TRBJ2-5, with D perhaps TRBD2 (5 bases). CDR3 size: 13 residues. Germline CDR1 and CDR2: LGHDT and YNNKEL (reference sequence). Trimming cost V 6 bases and J 7 bases, with 15 bases left between them. CDR3 protein: CASRRTVEGTQYF. In DNA form, the CDR3 reads TGTGCCAGCAGGCGGACTGTTGAAGGGACCCAGTACTTC.

The table lists this clonotype with a few counts. V and J are TRBV15 and TRBJ2-1; D might be TRBD2 (5 bases). The CDR3 has 19 amino acids. V lost 2 bases to trimming and J lost 0 bases, with 20 bases between them. Germline CDR1 is LNHNV and CDR2 is YYDKDF (reference sequence). The CDR3 DNA is TGTGCCACCAGCAGATCGGTCGTGAGGGTCAGGTACTCCTACAATGAGCAGTTCTTC. Encoded protein: CATSRSVVRVRYSYNEQFF.

This clonotype was detected ten times or more. The chain couples TRBV7-9 to TRBJ2-2; D is ambiguous. CDR3 length equals 13 residues. The V and J ends lost 2 bases and 7 bases respectively, with 8 bases between them. CDR1 is SEHNR and CDR2 is FQNEAQ in the germline V gene (reference sequence). The CDR3 DNA is TGTGCCAGCAGCTTACTCCACGGCGGGGAGCTGTTTTTT. Translated: CASSLLHGGELFF.

V is TRBV18 and J is TRBJ2-1, with TRBD2 matching 11 bases. CDR1 KGHSH and CDR2 LQKENI come from the germline V gene. The CDR3 runs to 15 residues. Unmatched junction bases numbered 4, after V lost 5 bases and J lost 4 bases. CDR3 in DNA: TGTGCCAGCTCAACTAGCGGGGGCCTTTACAATGAGCAGTTCTTC. Translated: CASSTSGGLYNEQFF.

This clonotype was observed many times. The gene calls are TRBV3-1 and TRBJ2-3, with D possibly TRBD1 on 6 matching bases. The CDR3 has 16 residues. Trimming left V 0 bases short and J 6 bases short, with 16 bases between. Germline CDR1 is LGHDT and CDR2 is YNNKEL (reference sequence). CDR3 nucleotide sequence: TGTGCCAGCAGCCAAGACCTAGGACACAGGGACGATACGCAGTATTTT. Its protein is CASSQDLGHRDDTQYF.

This clonotype came up a few times. J is TRBJ2-1 and V is TRBV29-1; no firm D call. V was trimmed by 0 bases and J by 8 bases, leaving 14 bases between them. CDR3 size: 14 residues. Per the germline V gene, CDR1 is SQVTM and CDR2 is ANQGSEA. CDR3 DNA: TGCAGCGTTGAAGATCGTCCCGGGTGGGATGAGCAGTTCTTC. Protein sequence: CSVEDRPGWDEQFF.

The rearrangement joins TRBV20-1 to TRBJ2-3, with 13 bases aligning to TRBD2. V was pared by 3 bases and J by 1 base, with 1 base of the junction left unmatched. CDR3 length equals 15 residues. CDR1 and CDR2 (germline): DFQATT, SNEGSKA (reference sequence). The CDR3 region has the DNA TGCAGTGCTAGCGGGACTAGCGGGGGCACAGATACGCAGTATTTT. Amino acids: CSASGTSGGTDTQYF.

The rearrangement joins TRBV9 to TRBJ2-6; D might be TRBD2 (5 bases). This CDR3 region has 16 residues. Trimming removed 2 bases from V and 4 bases from J, with 13 bases in between. Germline V gene data show CDR1 as SGDLS and CDR2 as YYNGEE. CDR3 sequence reads: CASSVRGNTGANVLTF. CDR3 in DNA: TGTGCCAGCAGCGTCCGAGGGAACACCGGGGCCAACGTCCTGACTTTC.

The V call is TRBV7-2, the J call TRBJ2-5; D possibly corresponds to TRBD1 (5 bases). The CDR3 is made up of 17 amino acids. V shed 1 base and J shed 6 bases, with 21 bases lying between them. CDR1 SGHTA and CDR2 FQGNSA come from the germline V gene. The CDR3: CASSLGRARGDKQTQYF. The CDR3 nucleotides are TGTGCCAGCAGCTTAGGGCGCGCTAGGGGTGATAAGCAGACCCAGTACTTC.